This TCR beta chain is from a study of OX40 agonist ivuxolimab in advanced cancers. Background for the entire study: Ivuxolimab was an agonistic, fully human IgG2 monoclonal antibody directed against OX40 (CD134), a costimulatory receptor. Intravenous ivuxolimab was administered to patients every 2 weeks at six dose levels: 0.01, 0.1, 0.3, 1.5, 3 and 10 mg/kg. Among the roughly 52 dose-escalation patients, some 19 had hepatocellular carcinoma, 15 or so melanoma, 9 renal cell carcinoma and 9 head and neck cancer. In the dose-escalation cohort, roughly 80% of patients were male, and the mean age was approximately 60 years, with a range of about 23 to 85. Prior anti-PD-1, anti-PD-L1 or anti-CTLA-4 therapy was permitted, and checkpoint inhibitors had been received by about 44% of dose-escalation patients. Partial responses were achieved by three dose-escalation patients, of whom one had hepatocellular carcinoma and two had cutaneous melanoma. Peripheral TCRbeta sequencing aimed to test whether ivuxolimab altered TCR sequence diversity and caused clonal T-cell expansion. The paper describes the monotherapy dose-escalation part (N of about 57 patients) of the phase I trial of ivuxolimab.

Patients with a history of autoimmune disease or receiving systemic immunosuppression were excluded from the trial. In every dose cohort, peripheral blood was drawn for TCR sequencing at baseline, cycle 4 day 1, and cycle 7 day 1. Samples came from an open-label, multicenter, first-in-human phase I dose-escalation trial of ivuxolimab. Adults with locally advanced or metastatic melanoma, renal cell carcinoma, hepatocellular carcinoma or head and neck squamous cell carcinoma were enrolled in the trial. CD4+ and CD8+ T cells were sorted separately from peripheral blood before TCR sequencing. Deletion took 5 bases off V and 6 bases off J, with a span of 18 bases between the germline ends. The CDR3 spans 14 residues, from the cysteine through the phenylalanine. The only DNA kept is the CDR3, 42 bases in frame from the first base. CDR1 and CDR2 were assigned from the germline V gene as SQVTM and ANQGSEA.

Study-level results and caveats: Clonal expansion of both CD4+ and CD8+ blood T cells was observed from baseline to week 6 at doses 0.1 to 3.0 mg/kg. Low levels of normalized T-cell clonal expansion were also shown by some nonresponding patients. In the 0.1-3.0 mg/kg groups, partial responders were among the patients with the lowest normalized peripheral clonal expansion, particularly in CD8+ T cells. Antigen specificity was not determined for the clonally expanded peripheral T cells. After ivuxolimab, expanded clones were on average more numerous among CD8+ T cells than among CD4+ T cells.

Genomic DNA was extracted from sorted cells for sequencing of the TCRbeta CDR3 region. The immunoSEQ Assay was used to sequence the TCRbeta CDR3 regions. TCRdb retrieved this table from immuneACCESS and kept in-frame rearrangements only. Not all clones are present; in checked studies, unresolved V genes account for under half, and no reason is known for the remainder. This sample has more than 65,000 clones in its table, and roughly 84% of those were observed once. The top ten clones comprise more than 0.95% of the sample. This clone has ten or more counts. Which antigen it targets is not known. No base-level quality is on record; no much larger clone is a single base apart.

Sequenced material: CD4+ or CD8+ T cells sorted from blood, taken in a trial of the OX40 agonist ivuxolimab. The sequence was collected from an adult with an advanced solid tumor such as melanoma, head and neck, liver or kidney cancer. The receptor chain draws on TRBV29-1 and TRBJ2-3, with a weak D call of TRBD2 (5 bases match). The nucleotides read TGCAGCGTTTCCAGCGGAATCACTTCGGATACGCAGTATTTT. This yields the protein CSVSSGITSDTQYF.